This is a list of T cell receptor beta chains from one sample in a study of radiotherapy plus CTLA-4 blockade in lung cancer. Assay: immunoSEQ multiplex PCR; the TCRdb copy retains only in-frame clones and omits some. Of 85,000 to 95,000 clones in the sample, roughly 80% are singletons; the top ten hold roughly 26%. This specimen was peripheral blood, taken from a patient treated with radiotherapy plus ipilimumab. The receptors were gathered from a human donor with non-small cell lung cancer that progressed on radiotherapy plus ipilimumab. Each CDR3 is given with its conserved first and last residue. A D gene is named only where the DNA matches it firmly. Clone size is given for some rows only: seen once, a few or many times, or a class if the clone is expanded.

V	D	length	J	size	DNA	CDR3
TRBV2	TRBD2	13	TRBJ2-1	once	TGTGCCACCGGACTAGCGGGAGTCAATGAGCAGTTCTTC	CATGLAGVNEQFF
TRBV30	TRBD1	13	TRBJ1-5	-	TGTGCCTGCACAGGGGATGAGGATCAGCCCCAGCATTTT	CACTGDEDQPQHF
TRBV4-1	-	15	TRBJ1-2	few	TGCGCCAGCAGCCAAGCGGGGTTGGAGGACTATGGCTACACCTTC	CASSQAGLEDYGYTF
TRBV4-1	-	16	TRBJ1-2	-	TGCGCCAGCAGCCAAGACAGGGTAGGGGGGCGATATGGCTACACCTTC	CASSQDRVGGRYGYTF
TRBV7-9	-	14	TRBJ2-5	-	TGTGCCAGCAGCCGACCAGAAGGGCGAGAGACCCAGTACTTC	CASSRPEGRETQYF
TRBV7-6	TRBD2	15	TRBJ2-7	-	TGTGCCAGCAGCTTAGCGAGGGAGGGGCCAAACGAGCAGTACTTC	CASSLAREGPNEQYF
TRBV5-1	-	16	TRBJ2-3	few	TGCGCCAGCAGCCCGATCGGCGGGATTAGCACAGATACGCAGTATTTT	CASSPIGGISTDTQYF
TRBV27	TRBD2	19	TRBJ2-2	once	TGTGCCAGCAGTTTATATGCTAGCGGGAGGTCTGGGAACACCGGGGAGCTGTTTTTT	CASSLYASGRSGNTGELFF
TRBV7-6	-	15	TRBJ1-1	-	TGTGCCAGCAGCTTAGAGGCAGCCATGAACACTGAAGCTTTCTTT	CASSLEAAMNTEAFF
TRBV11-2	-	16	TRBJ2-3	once	TGTGCCAGCTTCCCTCAGGGCACCTTCAGCACAGATACGCAGTATTTT	CASFPQGTFSTDTQYF
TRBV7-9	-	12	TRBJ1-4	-	TGTGCCAGCAGCTTAGGCCCGGGACGTAAATTTTTT	CASSLGPGRKFF
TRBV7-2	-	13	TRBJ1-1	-	TGTGCCAGCAGCGCGAGGGTGAACGCTGAAGCTTTCTTT	CASSARVNAEAFF
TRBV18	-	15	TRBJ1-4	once	TGTGCCAGCTCACCACGGCCCGCAACTAATGAAAAACTGTTTTTT	CASSPRPATNEKLFF
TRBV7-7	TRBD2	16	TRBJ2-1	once	TGTGCTAGCAGCGCGGGACTAGCGGGATTGGGGCATGAGCAGTTCTTC	CASSAGLAGLGHEQFF
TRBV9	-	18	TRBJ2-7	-	TGTGCCAGCAGCGTAAGAGGGGAACTAGCCACGGTGCCCTACGAGCAGTACTTC	CASSVRGELATVPYEQYF
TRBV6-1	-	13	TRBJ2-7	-	TGTGCCAGCAGTGAAGACAGAACCTACGAGCAGTACTTC	CASSEDRTYEQYF
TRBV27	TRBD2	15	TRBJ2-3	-	TGTGCCAGCAGCTCCGGGACTAGCGGAACAGATACGCAGTATTTT	CASSSGTSGTDTQYF
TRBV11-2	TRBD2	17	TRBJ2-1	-	TGTGCCAGCAGCTCCGGGGGGCGGGAGGGCCATAGGAATGAGCAGTTCTTC	CASSSGGREGHRNEQFF